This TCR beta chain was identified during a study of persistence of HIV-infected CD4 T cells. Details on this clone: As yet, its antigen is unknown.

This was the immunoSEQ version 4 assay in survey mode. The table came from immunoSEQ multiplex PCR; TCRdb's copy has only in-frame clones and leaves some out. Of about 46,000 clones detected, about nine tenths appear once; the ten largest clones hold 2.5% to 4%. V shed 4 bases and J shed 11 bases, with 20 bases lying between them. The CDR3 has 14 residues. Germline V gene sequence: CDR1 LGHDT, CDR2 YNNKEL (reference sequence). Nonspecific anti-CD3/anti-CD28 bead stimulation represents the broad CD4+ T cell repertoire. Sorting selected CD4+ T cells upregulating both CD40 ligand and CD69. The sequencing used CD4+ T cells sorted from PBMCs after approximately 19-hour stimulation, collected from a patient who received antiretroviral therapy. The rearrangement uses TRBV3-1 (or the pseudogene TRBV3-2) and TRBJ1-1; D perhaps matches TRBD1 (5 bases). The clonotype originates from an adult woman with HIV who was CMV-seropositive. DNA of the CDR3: TGTGCCAGCAGCCCCAAGGGGAGTCCTGCGTCTGCTTTCTTT. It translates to CASSPKGSPASAFF.